The 24 T cell receptor beta chains below were found in one sample sequenced in a study of neurological immune-mediated disorders. TCRdb fed the 5' RACE reads into MiXCR, producing one record per CDR3 protein. The sample lists over 60,000 distinct CDR3 sequences; roughly 4.4% were seen once. Sequenced material: PBMCs. These receptors all come from a woman in her 70s with multiple sclerosis.

This clonotype was counted ten times or more. This rearrangement joins TRBV7-3 to TRBJ1-2, with D perhaps TRBD1 (6 bases). Per germline, CDR1 SGHTA and CDR2 FQGTGA. CDR3 length: 14 amino acids. Trimming shortened V by 0 bases and J by 6 bases, and 11 bases separated the two germline ends. CDR3: CASSLTGGPDGYTF. The CDR3 region has the DNA TGTGCCAGCAGCTTAACGGGGGGGCCGGATGGCTACACCTTC. The full variable domain, in which reference TRBV7-3 and TRBJ1-2 provide the parts outside the CDR3, is GAGVSQTPSNKVTEKGKYVELRCDPISGHTALYWYRQSLGQGPEFLIYFQGTGAADDSGLPNDRFFAVRPEGSVSTLKIQRTERGDSAVYLCASSLTGGPDGYTFGSGTRLTVV.

The sample holds many counts of this clonotype. V usage is TRBV24-1 and J usage is TRBJ2-1; 9 nucleotides align to TRBD1. Unmatched junction bases numbered 11, after V lost 6 bases and J lost 6 bases. The CDR3 is made up of 16 amino acids. CDR1 and CDR2 (germline): KGHDR, SFDVKD. The CDR3 spells CATSRIRTGEFNEQFF. The CDR3, as DNA: TGTGCCACCAGTCGTATCAGGACAGGGGAATTCAATGAGCAGTTCTTC.

This clonotype was seen ten or more times. V gene TRBV7-9 combines with J gene TRBJ2-5; D may be TRBD2 (5 bases). V was cut by 5 bases and J by 4 bases, with 17 bases left in between. Germline CDR1 reads SEHNR; CDR2 reads FQNEAQ (reference sequence). This CDR3 comprises 15 residues. For the CDR3, the DNA is TGTGCCAGCAGCCAAAGGGCGGGTTCGGGAGAGACCCAGTACTTC. It encodes CASSQRAGSGETQYF.

This clonotype occurred many times. DNA for the CDR3: TGTGCCAGCAGTTACTCCGGGTTGAACACAGATACGCAGTATTTT. Translation gives CASSYSGLNTDTQYF. V usage is TRBV6-2 or TRBV6-3 and J usage is TRBJ2-3; D is unclear. The germline gives CDR1 MNHEY, CDR2 SVGEGT. Trimming pared 0 bases from V and 2 bases from J, leaving 9 bases between. The CDR3 totals 15 residues.

This clonotype was recorded many times. The chain couples TRBV4-1 to TRBJ2-7, with unresolved D. Germline CDR1 is MGHRA and CDR2 is YSYEKL. V was trimmed by 1 base and J by 3 bases, leaving 13 bases between them. This CDR3 has 15 residues. The CDR3 protein is CASSQGSGFRYEQYF. The DNA for the CDR3 is TGCGCCAGCAGCCAAGGGTCTGGTTTTCGCTACGAGCAGTACTTC.

The table lists this clonotype with many counts. The chain has TRBV6-2 or TRBV6-3 and TRBJ2-3, with 15 bases that match TRBD2. The CDR3 consists of 19 residues. Trimming cost V 7 bases and J 2 bases; bases outside gene matches: 13. Germline loops: CDR1 MNHEY, CDR2 SVGEGT. The DNA for the CDR3 is TGTGCCAGCACCGGGACTAGCGGGAGGAGAGCCGGGACCACAGATACGCAGTATTTT. It is translated as CASTGTSGRRAGTTDTQYF.

The chain uses TRBV27 and TRBJ2-7; tentative D call: TRBD2 (6 bases). The CDR3 runs to 14 residues. Germline V gene lookup returns CDR1 MNHEY and CDR2 SMNVEV (reference sequence). V was trimmed by 3 bases and J by 3 bases, leaving 12 bases between them. The CDR3 DNA reads as TGTGCCAGCAGTTTGGAGGGGTTGCACTACGAGCAGTACTTC. It translates to CASSLEGLHYEQYF.

This clonotype was recorded many times. The chain carries TRBV20-1 and TRBJ2-2, with D perhaps matching TRBD2 (5 bases). Germline CDR1 is DFQATT and CDR2 is SNEGSKA (reference sequence). Trimming pared 0 bases from V and 6 bases from J, leaving 14 bases between. The CDR3 extends over 15 amino acids. The CDR3 spells CSARDPREWAGELFF. The CDR3 DNA is TGCAGTGCTAGAGATCCGAGGGAGTGGGCCGGGGAGCTGTTTTTT.

In its sample, this clonotype was seen a few times. This chain joins TRBV4-1 and TRBJ2-7; D unclear. CDR3 length: 14 amino acids. Germline lookup yields CDR1 MGHRA and CDR2 YSYEKL. Trimming shortened V by 1 base and J by 0 bases, and 7 bases separated the two germline ends. The CDR3 region has the DNA TGCGCCAGCAGCCAAGCTCCAGCCTCCTACGAGCAGTACTTC. As protein: CASSQAPASYEQYF.

This clonotype was seen ten or more times. This CDR3 reads CATSDPSRADTQYF. The DNA for the CDR3 is TGTGCCACCAGTGACCCATCTAGGGCAGATACGCAGTATTTT. V is TRBV24-1 and J is TRBJ2-3; unclear D gene. With 4 bases removed from V and 4 bases from J, the gap between germline ends came to 11 bases. In germline, CDR1 is KGHDR, CDR2 SFDVKD. The CDR3 has 14 residues.

This clonotype was found many times. The J gene is TRBJ2-3, the V gene TRBV20-1, with TRBD1 matching over 10 bases. The CDR3 is made up of 16 amino acids. The ends lost 7 bases at V and 2 bases at J; junction bases unmatched: 12. Germline V gene lookup returns CDR1 DFQATT and CDR2 SNEGSKA (reference sequence). The CDR3 DNA reads TGCAGTGTAGAGAGTGCCGGGACAGGGGTCACAGATACGCAGTATTTT. Its protein is CSVESAGTGVTDTQYF.

The genes are TRBV4-1 and TRBJ2-3; D is undetermined. This CDR3 is 13 amino acids long. From germline, CDR1 is MGHRA and CDR2 YSYEKL. Trimming removed 5 bases from V and 7 bases from J, with 13 bases in between. The CDR3 DNA reads TGCGCCAGCAGCGAAAAGCAGGAATATACGCAGTATTTT. Translated: CASSEKQEYTQYF.

The rearrangement links TRBV15 to TRBJ2-5, with D unresolved. From germline, CDR1 is LNHNV and CDR2 YYDKDF (reference sequence). The CDR3 has 14 residues. The germline V and J ends were trimmed by 0 bases and 4 bases, with 9 bases remaining between them. CDR3 DNA sequence: TGTGCCACCAGCAGAGATACGAGTTTAGAGACCCAGTACTTC. It codes for CATSRDTSLETQYF.

Only one count was recorded for this clonotype. This may be a read error, as it is one base from a much larger clone. V gene TRBV20-1 combines with J gene TRBJ2-1; TRBD1 matches 7 bases. CDR1 and CDR2 from the germline V gene are DFQATT and SNEGSKA (reference sequence). CDR3 size: 17 residues. The CDR3 region has the DNA TGCAGTGCTAGAGAAACAGGGGTAGGGTCCTCCTACAATGAGCGGTTCTTC. It is translated as CSARETGVGSSYNERFF.

This clonotype turned up a few times. This chain joins TRBV20-1 and TRBJ2-1; 12 bases are shared with TRBD2. The V and J ends lost 6 bases and 2 bases, in that order; junction bases with no gene match: 8. The CDR3 length is 16 residues. The germline gives CDR1 DFQATT, CDR2 SNEGSKA (reference sequence). The CDR3 spells CSAETSGSGTYNEQFF. Here the CDR3 DNA reads TGCAGTGCCGAGACTAGCGGGAGCGGCACCTACAATGAGCAGTTCTTC.

The chain recombines TRBV29-1 with TRBJ2-3; D gene uncertain. The CDR3 sequence is 11 residues long. The V end lost 2 bases, the J end lost 5 bases, and 5 bases lay between the germline ends. Germline-derived CDR1 and CDR2 are SQVTM and ANQGSEA. The CDR3 is CSVEYGDTQYF. The CDR3 DNA reads as TGCAGCGTTGAATATGGAGATACGCAGTATTTT.

This clonotype has a count of ten or more. V is TRBV12-3 or TRBV12-4 and J is TRBJ2-5, with D perhaps assigned TRBD1 or TRBD2 (5 bases each). The V end was cut by 7 bases, the J end by 1 base, with 16 bases between. The CDR3 has 15 amino acids. CDR3 nucleotides: TGTGCCAGCAATGACCGGGGACGGTCCCAAGAGACCCAGTACTTC. Encoded protein: CASNDRGRSQETQYF.

Only a few counts were recorded for this clonotype. The rearrangement uses TRBV6-2 or TRBV6-3 and TRBJ1-1; D uncertain. The CDR3 consists of 13 residues. Germline CDR1 reads MNHEY; CDR2 reads SVGEGT. With 6 bases removed from V and 4 bases from J, the gap between germline ends came to 12 bases. This chain's CDR3 is CASSRERSTEAFF. As DNA, the CDR3 is TGTGCCAGCAGCCGGGAAAGGAGCACTGAAGCTTTCTTT.

The chain uses TRBV20-1 and TRBJ2-7; the match to TRBD1 covers 7 bases. V lost 6 bases and J lost 2; bases outside the gene matches: 10. Per the germline V gene, CDR1 is DFQATT and CDR2 is SNEGSKA (reference sequence). The CDR3 runs 14 residues. The CDR3 sequence: CSANKVGQPYEQYF. The CDR3 DNA reads as TGCAGTGCCAACAAGGTGGGACAGCCCTACGAGCAGTACTTC.

This clonotype was counted ten times or more. CDR3 sequence reads: CASSQTSGRSEQYF. CDR3 bases: TGTGCCAGCAGTCAGACTAGCGGGAGGAGCGAGCAGTACTTC. The chain recombines TRBV12-3 or TRBV12-4 with TRBJ2-7; 13 positions match TRBD2. The CDR3 is 14 residues long. With 5 bases clipped from V and 6 bases from J, the junction kept 4 bases outside the gene matches.

This clonotype was seen at least ten times. The gene calls are TRBV7-2 and TRBJ2-1, with TRBD2 matching over 13 bases. Germline assignment: CDR1 SGHTA and CDR2 FQGNSA. J was trimmed by 6 bases and V by 2 bases; bases with no gene match: 7. CDR3 length: 17 amino acids. The chain's CDR3 is CASSLISTSGRGNEQFF. Here the CDR3 DNA reads TGTGCCAGCAGCTTAATCTCTACTAGCGGGAGGGGCAATGAGCAGTTCTTC.

Ten or more counts support this clonotype. V is TRBV12-3 or TRBV12-4 and J is TRBJ2-7; no clear D. Trimming shortened V by 4 bases and J by 0 bases, and 7 bases separated the two germline ends. The CDR3 loop spans 13 amino acids. CDR3 in DNA: TGTGCCAGCAGTTCCACCCACTCCTACGAGCAGTACTTC. Its translation: CASSSTHSYEQYF.

This clonotype has at least ten counts. This chain uses TRBV6-1 with TRBJ2-4; D unresolved. Germline values: CDR1 MNHNS, CDR2 SASEGT. Trimming took off 8 bases at V and 8 bases at J, with 19 bases between the two ends. The CDR3 spans 14 residues. In DNA, the CDR3 is TGTGCCAGCGGCGTCAATAGGATTAGCCACATTCAGTACTTC. Translating gives CASGVNRISHIQYF.

There are many counts of this clonotype. V and J are TRBV7-2 and TRBJ2-1; no definite D call. This CDR3 has 15 residues. Between the trimmed V and J ends, which lost 6 bases and 2 bases, there was a span of 14 bases. CDR1 SGHTA and CDR2 FQGNSA come from the germline V gene. As DNA, the CDR3 is TGTGCCAGCAGGCGCGCCCTTCGGACCTACAATGAGCAGTTCTTC. Its protein product is CASRRALRTYNEQFF.